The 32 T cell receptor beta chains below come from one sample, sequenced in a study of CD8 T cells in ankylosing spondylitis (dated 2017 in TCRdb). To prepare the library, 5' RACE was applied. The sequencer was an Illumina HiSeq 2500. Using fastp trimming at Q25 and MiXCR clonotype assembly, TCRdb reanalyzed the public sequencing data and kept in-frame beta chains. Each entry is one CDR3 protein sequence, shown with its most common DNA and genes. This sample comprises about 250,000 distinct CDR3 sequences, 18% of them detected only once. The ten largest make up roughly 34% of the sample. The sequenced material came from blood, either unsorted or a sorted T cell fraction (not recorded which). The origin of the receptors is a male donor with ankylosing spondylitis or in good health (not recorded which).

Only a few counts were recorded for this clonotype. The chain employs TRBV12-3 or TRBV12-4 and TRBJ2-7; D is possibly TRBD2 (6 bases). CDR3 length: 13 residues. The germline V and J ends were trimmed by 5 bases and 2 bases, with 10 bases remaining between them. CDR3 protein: CASSTGETYEQYF. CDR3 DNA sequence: TGTGCCAGCAGTACGGGGGAGACCTACGAGCAGTACTTC.

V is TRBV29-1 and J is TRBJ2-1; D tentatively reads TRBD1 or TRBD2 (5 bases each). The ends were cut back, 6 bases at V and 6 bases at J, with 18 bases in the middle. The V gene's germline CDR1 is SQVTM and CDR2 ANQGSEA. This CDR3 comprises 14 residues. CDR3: CSVHQTGATNEQFF. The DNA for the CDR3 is TGCAGCGTGCACCAGACCGGGGCAACCAATGAGCAGTTCTTC.

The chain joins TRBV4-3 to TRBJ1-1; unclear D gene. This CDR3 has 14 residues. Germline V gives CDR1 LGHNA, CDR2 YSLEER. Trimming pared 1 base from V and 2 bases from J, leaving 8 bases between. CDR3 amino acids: CASSQGVGNTEAFF. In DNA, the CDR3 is TGCGCCAGCAGCCAAGGTGTAGGAAACACTGAAGCTTTCTTT.

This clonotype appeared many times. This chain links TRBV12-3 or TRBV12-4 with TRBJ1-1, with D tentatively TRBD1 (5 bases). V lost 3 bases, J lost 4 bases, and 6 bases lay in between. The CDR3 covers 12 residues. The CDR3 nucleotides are TGTGCCAGCAGTTTCGGGGGCACTGAAGCTTTCTTT. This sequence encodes CASSFGGTEAFF.

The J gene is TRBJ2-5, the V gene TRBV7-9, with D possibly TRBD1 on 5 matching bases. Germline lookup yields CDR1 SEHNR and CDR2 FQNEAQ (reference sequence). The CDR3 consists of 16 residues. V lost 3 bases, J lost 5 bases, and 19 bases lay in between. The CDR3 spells CASSLPPGIEIETQYF. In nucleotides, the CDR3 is TGTGCCAGCAGCTTGCCCCCAGGGATCGAAATTGAGACCCAGTACTTC.

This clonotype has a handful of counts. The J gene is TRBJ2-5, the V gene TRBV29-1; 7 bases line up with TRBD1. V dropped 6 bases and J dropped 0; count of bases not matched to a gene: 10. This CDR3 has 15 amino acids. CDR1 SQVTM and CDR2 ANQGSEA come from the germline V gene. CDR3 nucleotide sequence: TGCAGCGTCGATAGACAGGGACAGTACCAAGAGACCCAGTACTTC. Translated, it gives CSVDRQGQYQETQYF.

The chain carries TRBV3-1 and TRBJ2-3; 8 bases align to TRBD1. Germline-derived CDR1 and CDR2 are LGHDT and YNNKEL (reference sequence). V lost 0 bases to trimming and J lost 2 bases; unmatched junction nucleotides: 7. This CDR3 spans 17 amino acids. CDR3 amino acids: CASSQDFWDRNTDTQYF. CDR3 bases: TGTGCCAGCAGCCAAGATTTTTGGGACAGGAACACAGATACGCAGTATTTT.

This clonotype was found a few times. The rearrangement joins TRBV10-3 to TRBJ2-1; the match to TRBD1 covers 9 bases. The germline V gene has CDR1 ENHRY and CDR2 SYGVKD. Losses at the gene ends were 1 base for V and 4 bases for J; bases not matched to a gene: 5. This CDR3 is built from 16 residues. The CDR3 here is CAISEYRGPQYNEQFF. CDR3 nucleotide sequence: TGTGCCATCAGTGAGTACAGGGGGCCGCAGTACAATGAGCAGTTCTTC.

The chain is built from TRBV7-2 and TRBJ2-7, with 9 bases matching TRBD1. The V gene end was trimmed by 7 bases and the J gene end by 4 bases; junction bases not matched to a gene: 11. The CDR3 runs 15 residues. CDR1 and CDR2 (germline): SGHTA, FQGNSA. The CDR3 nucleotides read TGTGCCAGCACTAAATTTGGACAGGGGACGTACGAGCAGTACTTC. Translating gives CASTKFGQGTYEQYF.

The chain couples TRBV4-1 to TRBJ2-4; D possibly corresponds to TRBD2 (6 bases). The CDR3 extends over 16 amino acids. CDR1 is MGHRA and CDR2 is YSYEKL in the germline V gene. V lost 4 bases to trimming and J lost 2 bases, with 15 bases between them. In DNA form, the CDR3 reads TGCGCCAGCAGCCCAGGGCGGGGCAGGTCCAAAAACATTCAGTACTTC. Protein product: CASSPGRGRSKNIQYF.

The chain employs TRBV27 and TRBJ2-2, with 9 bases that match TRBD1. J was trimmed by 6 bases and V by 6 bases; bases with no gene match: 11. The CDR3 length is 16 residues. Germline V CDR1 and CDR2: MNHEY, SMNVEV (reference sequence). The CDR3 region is CASSPLGQGRAGELFF. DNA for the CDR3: TGTGCCAGCAGCCCTTTGGGACAGGGTCGGGCCGGGGAGCTGTTTTTT.

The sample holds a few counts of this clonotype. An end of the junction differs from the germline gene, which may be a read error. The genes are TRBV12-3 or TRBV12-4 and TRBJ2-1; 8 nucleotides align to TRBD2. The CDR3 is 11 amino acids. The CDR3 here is CASSHSGGEAF. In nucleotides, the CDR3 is TGTGCCAGCAGTCACTCCGGGGGGGAGGCCTTC.

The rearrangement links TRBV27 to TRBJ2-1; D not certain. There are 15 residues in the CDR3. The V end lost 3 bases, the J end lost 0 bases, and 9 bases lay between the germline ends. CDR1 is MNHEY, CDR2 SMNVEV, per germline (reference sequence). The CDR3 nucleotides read TGTGCCAGCAGTTTTGGGCGTAGCTCCTACAATGAGCAGTTCTTC. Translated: CASSFGRSSYNEQFF.

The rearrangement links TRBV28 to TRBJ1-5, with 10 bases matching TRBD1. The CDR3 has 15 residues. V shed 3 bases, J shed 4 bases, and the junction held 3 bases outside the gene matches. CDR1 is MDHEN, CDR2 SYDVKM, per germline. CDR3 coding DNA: TGTGCCAGCAGTTTGGGGACAGGGGTGAATCAGCCCCAGCATTTT. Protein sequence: CASSLGTGVNQPQHF. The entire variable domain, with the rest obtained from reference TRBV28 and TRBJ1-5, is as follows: DVKVTQSSRYLVKRTGEKVFLECVQDMDHENMFWYRQDPGLGLRLIYFSYDVKMKEKGDIPEGYSVSREKKERFSLILESASTNQTSMYLCASSLGTGVNQPQHFGDGTRLSIL.

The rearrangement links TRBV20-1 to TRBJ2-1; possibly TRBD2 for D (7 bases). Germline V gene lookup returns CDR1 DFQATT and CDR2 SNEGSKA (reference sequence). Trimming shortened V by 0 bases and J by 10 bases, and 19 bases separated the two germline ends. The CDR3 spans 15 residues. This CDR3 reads CSARDRAGVDSEQFF. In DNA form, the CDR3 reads TGCAGTGCTAGAGATAGGGCGGGAGTGGACAGCGAGCAGTTCTTC.

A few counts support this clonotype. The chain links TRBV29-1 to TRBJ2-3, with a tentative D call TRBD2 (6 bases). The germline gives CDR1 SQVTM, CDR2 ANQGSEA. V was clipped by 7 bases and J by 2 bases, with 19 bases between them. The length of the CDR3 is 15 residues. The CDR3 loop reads CSGSYSGIYTDTQYF. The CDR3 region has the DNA TGCAGCGGCTCCTATAGCGGAATATACACAGATACGCAGTATTTT.

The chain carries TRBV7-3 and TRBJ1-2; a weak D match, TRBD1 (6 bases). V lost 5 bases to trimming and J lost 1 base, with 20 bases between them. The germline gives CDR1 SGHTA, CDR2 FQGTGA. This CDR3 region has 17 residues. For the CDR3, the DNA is TGTGCCAGCAGCCCCGGGGGCAGGGATGTTGGTAACTATGGCTACACCTTC. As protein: CASSPGGRDVGNYGYTF.

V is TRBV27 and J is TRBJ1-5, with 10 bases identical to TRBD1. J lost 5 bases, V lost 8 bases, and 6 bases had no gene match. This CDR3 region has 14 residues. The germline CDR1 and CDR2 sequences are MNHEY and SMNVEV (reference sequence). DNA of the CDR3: TGTGCCAGCTCGGACAGGGGGTTTGATCAGCCCCAGCATTTT. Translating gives CASSDRGFDQPQHF.

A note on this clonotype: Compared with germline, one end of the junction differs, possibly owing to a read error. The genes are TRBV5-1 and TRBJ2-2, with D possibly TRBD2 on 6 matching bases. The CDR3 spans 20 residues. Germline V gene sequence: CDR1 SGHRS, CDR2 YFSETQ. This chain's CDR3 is CASSSFPGWGVTSNTRELFF. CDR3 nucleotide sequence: TGCGCCAGCAGCTCTTTTCCCGGGTGGGGGGTCACCTCGAACACCAGGGAGCTGTTTTTT.

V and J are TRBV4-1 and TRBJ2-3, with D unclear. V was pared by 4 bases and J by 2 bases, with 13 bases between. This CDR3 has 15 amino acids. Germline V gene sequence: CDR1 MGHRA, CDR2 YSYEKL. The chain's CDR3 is CASSLPGLDTDTQYF. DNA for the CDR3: TGCGCCAGCAGCCTTCCGGGTCTAGACACAGATACGCAGTATTTT.

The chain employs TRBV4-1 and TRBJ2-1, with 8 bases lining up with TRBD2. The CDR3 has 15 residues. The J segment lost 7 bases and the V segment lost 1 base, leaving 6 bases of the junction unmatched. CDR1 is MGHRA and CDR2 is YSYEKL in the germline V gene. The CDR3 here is CASSQGWSGGNEQFF. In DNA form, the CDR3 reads TGCGCCAGCAGCCAAGGCTGGTCGGGAGGGAATGAGCAGTTCTTC.

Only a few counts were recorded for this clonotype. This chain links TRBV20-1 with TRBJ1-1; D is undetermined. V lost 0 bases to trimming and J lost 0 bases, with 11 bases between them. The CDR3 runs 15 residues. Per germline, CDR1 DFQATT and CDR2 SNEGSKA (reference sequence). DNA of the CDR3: TGCAGTGCTAGAGATCTGCTGGAGATGAACACTGAAGCTTTCTTT. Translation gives CSARDLLEMNTEAFF.

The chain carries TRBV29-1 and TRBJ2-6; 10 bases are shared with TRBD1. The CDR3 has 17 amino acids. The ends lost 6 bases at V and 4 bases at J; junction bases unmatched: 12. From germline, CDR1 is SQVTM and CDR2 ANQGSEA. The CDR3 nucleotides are TGCAGCGTCGAAAAGGGACAGGGGCTAGCAGGGGCCAACGTCCTGACTTTC. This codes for CSVEKGQGLAGANVLTF.

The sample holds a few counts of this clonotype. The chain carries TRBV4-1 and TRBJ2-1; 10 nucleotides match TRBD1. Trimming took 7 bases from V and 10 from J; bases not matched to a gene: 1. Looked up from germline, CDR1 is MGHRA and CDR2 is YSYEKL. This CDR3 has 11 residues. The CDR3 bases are TGCGCCAGCACGGGACAGGGGGAGCAGTTCTTC. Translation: CASTGQGEQFF.

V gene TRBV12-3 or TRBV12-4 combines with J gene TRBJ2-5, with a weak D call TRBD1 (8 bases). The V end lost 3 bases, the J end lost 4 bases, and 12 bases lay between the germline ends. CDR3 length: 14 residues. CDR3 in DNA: TGTGCCAGCAGTTTTCACAGGGGGGGAGAGACCCAGTACTTC. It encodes CASSFHRGGETQYF.

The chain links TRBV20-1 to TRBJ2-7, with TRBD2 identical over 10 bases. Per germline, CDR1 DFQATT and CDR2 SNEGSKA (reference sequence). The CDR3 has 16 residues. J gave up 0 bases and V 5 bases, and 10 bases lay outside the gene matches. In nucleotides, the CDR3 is TGCAGTGCTTCACCGCCGGCTAGCGGGAGCTCCTACGAGCAGTACTTC. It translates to CSASPPASGSSYEQYF.

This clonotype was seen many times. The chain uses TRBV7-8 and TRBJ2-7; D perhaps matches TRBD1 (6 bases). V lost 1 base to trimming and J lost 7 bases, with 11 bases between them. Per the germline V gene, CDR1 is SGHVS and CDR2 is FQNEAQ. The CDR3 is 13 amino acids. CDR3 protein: CASSLEGVLEQYF. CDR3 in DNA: TGTGCCAGCAGCTTAGAGGGGGTGTTGGAGCAGTACTTC.

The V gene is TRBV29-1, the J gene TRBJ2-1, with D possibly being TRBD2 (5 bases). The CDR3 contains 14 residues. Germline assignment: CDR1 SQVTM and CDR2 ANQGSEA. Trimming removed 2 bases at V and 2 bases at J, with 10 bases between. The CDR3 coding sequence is TGCAGCGTTGAATTGGGCGGGCCCTACAATGAGCAGTTCTTC. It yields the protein CSVELGGPYNEQFF.

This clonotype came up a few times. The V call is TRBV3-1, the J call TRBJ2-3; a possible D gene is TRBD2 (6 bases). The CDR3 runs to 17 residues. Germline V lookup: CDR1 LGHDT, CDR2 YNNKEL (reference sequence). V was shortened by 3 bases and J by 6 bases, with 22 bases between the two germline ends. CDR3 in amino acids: CASSHKTSSLEPDTQYF. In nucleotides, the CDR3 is TGTGCCAGCAGCCATAAGACTAGTTCCTTGGAACCGGATACGCAGTATTTT.

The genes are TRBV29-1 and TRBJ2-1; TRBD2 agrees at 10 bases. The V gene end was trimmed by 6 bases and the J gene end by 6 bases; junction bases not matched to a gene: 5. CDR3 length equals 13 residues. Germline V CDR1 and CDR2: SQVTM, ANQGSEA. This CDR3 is CSVLAGEVNEQFF. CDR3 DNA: TGCAGCGTCCTAGCGGGAGAGGTCAATGAGCAGTTCTTC.

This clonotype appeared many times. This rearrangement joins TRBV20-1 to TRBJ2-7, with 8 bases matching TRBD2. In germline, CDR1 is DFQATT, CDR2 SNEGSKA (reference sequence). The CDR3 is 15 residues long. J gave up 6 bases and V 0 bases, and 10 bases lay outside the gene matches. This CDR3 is CSARDLTSEVREQYF. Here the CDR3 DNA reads TGCAGTGCTAGAGATCTGACTAGCGAGGTCCGCGAGCAGTACTTC.

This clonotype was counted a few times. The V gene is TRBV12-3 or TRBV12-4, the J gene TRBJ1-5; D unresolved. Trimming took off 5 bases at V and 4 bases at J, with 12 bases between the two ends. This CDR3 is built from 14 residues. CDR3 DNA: TGTGCCAGCAGTCGAGACACGCTTAATCAGCCCCAGCATTTT. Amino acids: CASSRDTLNQPQHF.